This T cell receptor beta chain was obtained from a study of T cell changes during pregnancy in multiple sclerosis. CDR3 size: 15 residues. V shed 11 bases and J shed 1 base, with 17 bases lying between them. The V gene's germline CDR1 is WNHNN and CDR2 SYGVQD (reference sequence). Repertoires were generated with immunoSEQ multiplex PCR, while TCRdb's copy carries only in-frame clones and drops some. In the table there are 30,000 to 45,000 clones, roughly 92% of which are singletons. Sample: PBMCs (not recorded whether the cells were cultured). The sequence derives from a female donor with multiple sclerosis, enrolled in a pregnancy study. V is TRBV10-1 and J is TRBJ2-2; D gene ambiguous. In nucleotides, the CDR3 is TGCGCCTCCCAAACCGGACGGCGGAACACCGGGGAGCTGTTTTTT. Its protein product is CASQTGRRNTGELFF.